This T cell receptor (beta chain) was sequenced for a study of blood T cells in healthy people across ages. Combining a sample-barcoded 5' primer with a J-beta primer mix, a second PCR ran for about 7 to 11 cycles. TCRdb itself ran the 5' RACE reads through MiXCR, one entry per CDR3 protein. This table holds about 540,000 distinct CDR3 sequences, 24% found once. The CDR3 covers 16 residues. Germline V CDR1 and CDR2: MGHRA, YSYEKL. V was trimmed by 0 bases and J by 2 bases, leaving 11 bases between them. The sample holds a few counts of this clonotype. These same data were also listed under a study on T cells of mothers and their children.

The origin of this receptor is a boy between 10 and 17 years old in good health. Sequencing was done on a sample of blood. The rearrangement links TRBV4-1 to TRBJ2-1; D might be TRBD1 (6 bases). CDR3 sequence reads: CASSQDWRTAYNEQFF. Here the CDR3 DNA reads TGCGCCAGCAGCCAAGATTGGCGGACAGCCTACAATGAGCAGTTCTTC.